This T cell receptor (beta chain) comes out of a study of shared clonotypes between healthy human individuals. General observations from the study: The low donor count limited represented genetic and exposure-history diversity.

With respect to this clone: Antigen unknown.

Investigators divided CD4+ cells into CD45RA+ naive and CD45RA-negative memory subsets. DNA at around 200 ng, roughly 27,000 T cell genomes, went into sorted-subset replicate PCRs. The protocol was immunoSEQ multiplex PCR, while the TCRdb copy is restricted to in-frame clones and leaves out a portion. The data hold 2 million to 3 million clones, with approximately 93% observed a single time. Sequencing was performed on naive CD4+ T cells from PBMCs. Subset denoted: CD45RA+ positively selected. The origin of this receptor is a man aged 18 to 30 in good health. Some clones in this sample may be carry-over from other donors' samples.

In DNA, the CDR3 is TGTGCCACCAGCAGAGGGGTGAGGGCGGACCCCAAGGAGCAGTACTTC. This translates into CATSRGVRADPKEQYF. The chain is built from TRBV15 and TRBJ2-7; D possibly corresponds to TRBD2 (5 bases). Germline V gene lookup returns CDR1 LNHNV and CDR2 YYDKDF (reference sequence). The CDR3 is 16 amino acids. V lost 1 base and J lost 7, with 20 bases in between. Full variable domain (missing parts from reference TRBV15 and TRBJ2-7): DAMVIQNPRYQVTQFGKPVTLSCSQTLNHNVMYWYQQKSSQAPKLLFHYYDKDFNNEADTPDNFQSRRPNTSFCFLDIRSPGLGDTAMYLCATSRGVRADPKEQYFGPGTRLTVT.